This entry lists 28 T cell receptor beta chains sequenced from one sample in a study of blood T cell repertoires in COVID-19. Clones were read by immunoSEQ multiplex PCR, and TCRdb kept only the in-frame ones, dropping some. The repertoire holds over 60,000 clones, with more than 90% as singletons. Sequences were obtained from peripheral blood. All receptors derive from a man between 60 and 75 years old with acute or convalescent COVID-19.

V gene TRBV5-1 combines with J gene TRBJ2-3, with a possible D match to TRBD1 (5 bases). The V end was cut by 0 bases, the J end by 8 bases, with 16 bases between. The CDR3 has 15 amino acids. Germline-derived CDR1 and CDR2 are SGHRS and YFSETQ. CDR3 sequence (DNA): TGCGCCAGCAGCTTGGAGGGGCGGCCAGCAGGTACGCAGTATTTT. Translated: CASSLEGRPAGTQYF.

The chain uses TRBV30 and TRBJ2-7; TRBD1 is a possible D gene (5 bases). The CDR3 is 15 residues long. Germline-derived CDR1 and CDR2 are GTSNPN and SVGIG (reference sequence). V lost 3 bases and J 0 bases, leaving 15 bases between the germline ends. The CDR3 here is CAWSIRQTLSYEQYF. CDR3 DNA: TGTGCCTGGAGCATCCGACAGACCCTCTCCTACGAGCAGTACTTC.

This rearrangement joins TRBV30 to TRBJ1-2; weak D call: TRBD1 (6 bases). V gave up 0 bases and J gave up 8 bases, with 10 bases separating them. Germline lookup yields CDR1 GTSNPN and CDR2 SVGIG (reference sequence). CDR3 length: 12 residues. The CDR3 coding sequence is TGTGCCTGGAGTGTAGCAGGGGACGGCTACACCTTC. This codes for CAWSVAGDGYTF.

This clone was seen only once. The chain carries TRBV5-1 and TRBJ2-2; 7 positions match TRBD1. V dropped 1 base and J dropped 3; count of bases not matched to a gene: 9. The CDR3 is made up of 17 amino acids. The germline V gene has CDR1 SGHRS and CDR2 YFSETQ. CDR3 in DNA: TGCGCCAGCAGCTTGTACCCCCCGGGACAGTACACCGGGGAGCTGTTTTTT. It codes for CASSLYPPGQYTGELFF.

In this sample, this clone turned up once. The rearrangement links TRBV24-1 to TRBJ2-1; D gene ambiguous. Germline V lookup: CDR1 KGHDR, CDR2 SFDVKD. The CDR3 has 14 amino acids. V shed 3 bases and J shed 8 bases, with 13 bases lying between them. CDR3 in amino acids: CATSDPDGQDEQFF. The CDR3 DNA reads as TGTGCCACCAGTGATCCTGACGGTCAGGATGAGCAGTTCTTC.

The V gene is TRBV11-2, the J gene TRBJ1-2; D might be TRBD1 (6 bases). Germline CDR1 SGHAT, CDR2 FQNNGV. The CDR3 runs to 15 residues. Trimming left V 1 base short and J 3 bases short, with 12 bases between. CDR3 amino acids: CASSLGGQADYGYTF. CDR3 coding DNA: TGTGCCAGCAGCTTAGGGGGACAAGCGGACTATGGCTACACCTTC.

This chain links TRBV27 with TRBJ2-3, with D maybe TRBD1 (7 bases). The ends were cut back, 7 bases at V and 3 bases at J, with 17 bases in the middle. The length of the CDR3 is 15 residues. The germline V gene encodes CDR1 MNHEY and CDR2 SMNVEV (reference sequence). CDR3 sequence: CASIRLGGQTDTQYF. DNA for the CDR3: TGTGCCAGCATAAGATTGGGGGGACAGACAGATACGCAGTATTTT.

The chain couples TRBV6-5 to TRBJ1-2; D uncertain. Looked up from germline, CDR1 is MNHEY and CDR2 is SVGAGI. There are 15 residues in the CDR3. Deletions cut 2 bases from V and 4 bases from J, with 14 bases between. The CDR3 nucleotides are TGTGCCAGCAGTTACCCCAGCGGTGGAGGCTATGGCTACACCTTC. Protein product: CASSYPSGGGYGYTF.

The chain recombines TRBV18 with TRBJ2-1, with 9 nucleotides matching TRBD2. This CDR3 has 15 amino acids. Germline V gene data show CDR1 as KGHSH and CDR2 as LQKENI. V was clipped by 4 bases and J by 6 bases; unmatched bases: 7. The CDR3 nucleotides are TGTGCCAGCTCACTAGCGGGGGTTCTAGCCAATGAGCAGTTCTTC. Protein sequence: CASSLAGVLANEQFF.

This chain joins TRBV6-6 and TRBJ1-2; TRBD1 aligns across 9 bases. The CDR3 is 14 residues long. Germline V CDR1 and CDR2: MNHNY, SVGAGI (reference sequence). V lost 7 bases and J lost 4; bases outside the gene matches: 7. The CDR3 here is CASNPGQGFYGYTF. DNA for the CDR3: TGTGCCAGCAACCCGGGACAGGGTTTCTATGGCTACACCTTC.

V gene TRBV21-1 combines with J gene TRBJ1-5; TRBD1, the table's D call, was not compared with the DNA. TRBV21-1 is termed a pseudogene. This CDR3 region has 12 residues. Written as DNA, the CDR3 is TGTGCCAGGGACAGGAGCAATCAGCCCCAGCATTTT. Translated, it gives CARDRSNQPQHF.

The chain carries TRBV29-1 and TRBJ2-1; a weak D match, TRBD1 (6 bases). The germline gives CDR1 SQVTM, CDR2 ANQGSEA. V was trimmed by 2 bases and J by 4 bases, leaving 21 bases between them. The CDR3 runs 17 residues. DNA of the CDR3: TGCAGCGTTGAATGGGGCGGAGACAGGTCCACGTACAATGAGCAGTTCTTC. It codes for CSVEWGGDRSTYNEQFF.

The chain combines TRBV6-5 with TRBJ1-1, with TRBD1 matching 8 bases. The trim removed 3 bases at V and 2 bases at J, leaving 5 bases unmatched. This CDR3 is 15 amino acids long. Germline V gene lookup returns CDR1 MNHEY and CDR2 SVGAGI. CDR3 nucleotide sequence: TGTGCCAGCAGTTATAGGGACAGGCAAAACACTGAAGCTTTCTTT. Translated, it gives CASSYRDRQNTEAFF.

The chain combines TRBV30 with TRBJ1-5; TRBD1 is a possible D gene (5 bases). The length of the CDR3 is 13 residues. Trimming took off 1 base at V and 4 bases at J, with 8 bases between the two ends. CDR1 and CDR2 from the germline V gene are GTSNPN and SVGIG (reference sequence). The CDR3 reads CAWSGGGNQPQHF. The DNA for the CDR3 is TGTGCCTGGAGTGGGGGGGGAAATCAGCCCCAGCATTTT.

The gene calls are TRBV5-1 and TRBJ2-6; 10 bases are shared with TRBD2. The V gene end was trimmed by 4 bases and the J gene end by 4 bases; junction bases not matched to a gene: 8. The germline gives CDR1 SGHRS, CDR2 YFSETQ. This CDR3 is built from 17 residues. The CDR3 sequence: CASSLTSGVAGANVLTF. CDR3 nucleotide sequence: TGCGCCAGCAGCCTAACTAGCGGGGTGGCCGGGGCCAACGTCCTGACTTTC.

This rearrangement joins TRBV28 to TRBJ1-6; D not resolved. V was shortened by 2 bases and J by 9 bases, with 14 bases between the two germline ends. The CDR3 sequence is 15 residues long. CDR1 is MDHEN and CDR2 is SYDVKM in the germline V gene. The CDR3: CASSLGGILVSPLHF. The CDR3 region has the DNA TGTGCCAGCAGTTTAGGAGGGATCTTGGTTTCACCCCTCCACTTT.

This chain uses TRBV30 with TRBJ2-7, with 13 bases matching TRBD2. CDR3 length: 16 amino acids. With 0 bases clipped from V and 12 bases from J, the junction kept 14 bases outside the gene matches. Germline values: CDR1 GTSNPN, CDR2 SVGIG (reference sequence). In DNA, the CDR3 is TGTGCCTGGAGTGTAAAGGGTCTGACTAGCGGGGGGTACCCGTACTTC. The encoded protein is CAWSVKGLTSGGYPYF.

J is TRBJ1-4 and V is TRBV4-2; 8 bases line up with TRBD1. The ends lost 4 bases at V and 7 bases at J; junction bases unmatched: 2. The CDR3 spans 13 residues. The germline V gene has CDR1 LGHNA and CDR2 YNFKEQ. CDR3 nucleotide sequence: TGTGCCAGCAGCCCCGGACAGGGTGAAAAACTGTTTTTT. Translation: CASSPGQGEKLFF.

This clone was counted a single time. This chain uses TRBV5-1 with TRBJ1-2, with a possible D match to TRBD1 (6 bases). V gave up 0 bases and J gave up 5 bases, with 11 bases separating them. CDR3 length: 14 residues. Germline values: CDR1 SGHRS, CDR2 YFSETQ. As DNA, the CDR3 is TGCGCCAGCAGCTTGGGGACAGAGGGGTATGGCTACACCTTC. It is translated as CASSLGTEGYGYTF.

The sample holds one count of this clone. The chain recombines TRBV5-6 with TRBJ2-1; no clear D gene. The V gene's germline CDR1 is SGHDT and CDR2 YYEEEE. V shed 2 bases and J shed 7 bases, with 13 bases lying between them. The CDR3 spans 14 residues. The CDR3 DNA is TGTGCCAGCAGCTTCTACGAACCTGCGAATGAGCAGTTCTTC. Residues: CASSFYEPANEQFF.

The rearrangement links TRBV27 to TRBJ2-1; 9 positions agree with TRBD2. This CDR3 comprises 16 residues. Germline CDR1 reads MNHEY; CDR2 reads SMNVEV (reference sequence). Unmatched junction bases numbered 4, after V lost 0 bases and J lost 4 bases. CDR3 sequence reads: CASSLSLAGRYNEQFF. CDR3 nucleotides: TGTGCCAGCAGTTTATCTCTAGCGGGGAGGTACAATGAGCAGTTCTTC.

Only one count was recorded for this clone. V and J are TRBV5-6 and TRBJ1-5; 8 bases map to TRBD1. The CDR3 sequence is 15 residues long. Trimming took 3 bases from V and 2 from J; bases not matched to a gene: 4. Germline loops: CDR1 SGHDT, CDR2 YYEEEE. The CDR3, as DNA: TGTGCCAGCAGCTCGGGACAGGAGGGCAATCAGCCCCAGCATTTT. Translating gives CASSSGQEGNQPQHF.

This clone was observed a handful of times. The chain carries TRBV11-3 and TRBJ2-1, with 11 positions matching TRBD1. The CDR3 covers 17 residues. Germline-derived CDR1 and CDR2 are SGHNT and YENEEA. Germline trimming cut 1 base from V and 7 bases from J; bases unmatched to any gene: 9. The chain's CDR3 is CASSLGHGTGGRNEQFF. The CDR3 DNA sequence: TGTGCCAGCAGCTTAGGTCATGGGACAGGGGGGAGGAATGAGCAGTTCTTC.

The J gene is TRBJ1-1, the V gene TRBV30; maybe TRBD1 (6 bases). The CDR3 is made up of 11 amino acids. Trimming stripped 2 bases from V and 6 bases from J, with 7 bases between. The germline CDR1 and CDR2 sequences are GTSNPN and SVGIG (reference sequence). The CDR3 nucleotides read TGTGCCTGGAGTCAGGGGCCTGAAGCTTTCTTT. This codes for CAWSQGPEAFF. Looking up the rest from reference TRBV30 and TRBJ1-1 gives the full variable domain: SQTIHQWPATLVQPVGSPLSLECTVEGTSNPNLYWYRQAAGRGLQLLFYSVGIGQISSEVPQNLSASRPQDRQFILSSKKLLLSDSGFYLCAWSQGPEAFFGQGTRLTVV.

The genes are TRBV25-1 and TRBJ1-6; tentatively, D is TRBD1 (5 bases). The CDR3 loop spans 14 amino acids. Per the germline V gene, CDR1 is MGHDK and CDR2 is SYGVNS. V dropped 8 bases and J dropped 9 bases, with 17 bases sitting between them. CDR3 DNA sequence: TGTGCCAGCGGGGCAGGGCTAGTGGGTTCACCCCTCCACTTT. Its translation is CASGAGLVGSPLHF.

The chain carries TRBV5-4 and TRBJ2-2; possibly TRBD2 for D (6 bases). The germline CDR1 and CDR2 sequences are SGHNT and YYREEE (reference sequence). The CDR3 runs to 15 residues. Deletions cut 0 bases from V and 1 base from J, with 7 bases between. The CDR3 loop reads CASSLVRGNTGELFF. In DNA, the CDR3 is TGTGCCAGCAGCTTGGTGCGGGGGAACACCGGGGAGCTGTTTTTT.

This clone has just one count. The chain combines TRBV6-1 with TRBJ1-2, with D possibly TRBD1 on 5 matching bases. V was pared by 2 bases and J by 4 bases, with 17 bases between. This CDR3 spans 16 amino acids. CDR1 is MNHNS, CDR2 SASEGT, per germline. For the CDR3, the DNA is TGTGCCAGCAGTGAAAATTTGCAGGGCCCTGGCTATGGCTACACCTTC. The encoded protein is CASSENLQGPGYGYTF.

CDR3 region: CASSGGTLNRVDDYGYTF. CDR3 DNA: TGTGCCAGCAGTGGAGGGACACTGAACAGGGTTGATGACTATGGCTACACCTTC. The gene calls are TRBV2 and TRBJ1-2; maybe TRBD1 (6 bases). V was cut by 4 bases and J by 3 bases, with 24 bases left in between. Germline CDR1 and CDR2: SNHLY and FYNNEI. The length of the CDR3 is 18 residues. Combining the CDR3 with reference TRBV2 and TRBJ1-2 gives the whole variable domain EPEVTQTPSHQVTQMGQEVILRCVPISNHLYFYWYRQILGQKVEFLVSFYNNEISEKSEIFDDQFSVERPDGSNFTLKIRSTKLEDSAMYFCASSGGTLNRVDDYGYTFGSGTRLTVV.